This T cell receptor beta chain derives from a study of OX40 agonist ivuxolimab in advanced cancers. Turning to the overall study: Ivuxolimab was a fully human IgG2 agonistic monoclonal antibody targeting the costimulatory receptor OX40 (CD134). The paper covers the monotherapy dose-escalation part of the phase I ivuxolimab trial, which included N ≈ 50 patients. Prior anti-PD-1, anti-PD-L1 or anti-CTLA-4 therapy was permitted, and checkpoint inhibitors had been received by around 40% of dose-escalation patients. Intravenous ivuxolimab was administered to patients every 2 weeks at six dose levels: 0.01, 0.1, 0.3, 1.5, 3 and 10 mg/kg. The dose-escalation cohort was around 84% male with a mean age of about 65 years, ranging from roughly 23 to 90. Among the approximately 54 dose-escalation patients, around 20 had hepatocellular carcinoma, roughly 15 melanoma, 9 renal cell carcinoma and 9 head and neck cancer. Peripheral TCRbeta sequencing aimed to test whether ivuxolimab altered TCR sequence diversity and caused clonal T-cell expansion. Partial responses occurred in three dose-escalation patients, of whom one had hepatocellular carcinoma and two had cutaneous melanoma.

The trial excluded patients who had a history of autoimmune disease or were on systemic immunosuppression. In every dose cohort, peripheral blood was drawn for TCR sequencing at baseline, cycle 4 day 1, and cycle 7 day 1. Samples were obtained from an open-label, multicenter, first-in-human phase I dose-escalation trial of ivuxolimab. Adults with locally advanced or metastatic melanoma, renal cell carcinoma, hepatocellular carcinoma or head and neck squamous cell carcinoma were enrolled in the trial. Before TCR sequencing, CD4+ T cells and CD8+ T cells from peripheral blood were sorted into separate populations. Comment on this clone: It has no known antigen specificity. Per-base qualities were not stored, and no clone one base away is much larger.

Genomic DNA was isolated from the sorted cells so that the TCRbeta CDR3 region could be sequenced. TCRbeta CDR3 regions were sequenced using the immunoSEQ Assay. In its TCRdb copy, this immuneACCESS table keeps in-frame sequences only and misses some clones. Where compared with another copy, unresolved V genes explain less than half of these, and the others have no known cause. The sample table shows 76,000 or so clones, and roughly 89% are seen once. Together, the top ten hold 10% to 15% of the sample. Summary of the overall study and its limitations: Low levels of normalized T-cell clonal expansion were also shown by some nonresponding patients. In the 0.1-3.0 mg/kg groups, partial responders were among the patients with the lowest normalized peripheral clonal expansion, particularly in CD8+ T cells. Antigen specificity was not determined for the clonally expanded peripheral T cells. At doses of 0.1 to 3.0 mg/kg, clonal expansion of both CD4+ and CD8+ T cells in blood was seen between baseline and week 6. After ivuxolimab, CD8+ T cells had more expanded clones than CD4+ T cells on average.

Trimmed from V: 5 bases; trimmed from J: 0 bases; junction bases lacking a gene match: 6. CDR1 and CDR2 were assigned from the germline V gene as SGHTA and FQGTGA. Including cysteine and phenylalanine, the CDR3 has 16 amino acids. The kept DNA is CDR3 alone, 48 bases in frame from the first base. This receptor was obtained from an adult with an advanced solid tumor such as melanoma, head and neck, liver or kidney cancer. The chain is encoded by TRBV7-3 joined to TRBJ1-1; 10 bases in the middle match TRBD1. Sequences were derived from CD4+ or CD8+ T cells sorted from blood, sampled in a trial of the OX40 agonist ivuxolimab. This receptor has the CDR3 CASSTGQGKMNTEAFF. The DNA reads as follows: TGTGCCAGCAGCACGGGACAGGGGAAAATGAACACTGAAGCTTTCTTT.